Listed below are T cell receptor beta chains from one sample, sequenced in a study of blood T cell repertoires in COVID-19. Clones were sequenced by immunoSEQ multiplex PCR, and TCRdb holds only the in-frame ones, with some missing. The repertoire includes 250,000 to 300,000 clones, around 90% of them detected once, and approximately 0.8% sits in the top ten. The sequencing input was peripheral blood. The source is a young woman with acute or convalescent COVID-19. Both conserved end residues are part of each CDR3. Fields, in order: J gene, clone size, D gene, V gene, CDR3 DNA, CDR3 protein. The D gene is left open where the match is weak. Not all rows give a size; the values are once, few, many and, for expanded clones, a class.

TRBJ2-7,NA,TRBD2,TRBV24-1,TGTGCCACCAGTGACCTCGGGGTAGCGGGGCCCTACGAGCAGTACTTC,CATSDLGVAGPYEQYF
TRBJ2-5,NA,NA,TRBV29-1,TGCAGCGTGGGGGCCGGGCTCGGAGAGACCCAGTACTTC,CSVGAGLGETQYF
TRBJ2-3,NA,NA,TRBV6-5,TGTGCCAGCACAGGTGTGGGAGCAGATACGCAGTATTTT,CASTGVGADTQYF
TRBJ2-4,NA,NA,TRBV7-2,TGTGCCAGCAGCTTAAGGTCGGGGTTTGCCAAAAACATTCAGTACTTC,CASSLRSGFAKNIQYF
TRBJ1-2,NA,NA,TRBV5-6,TGTGCCAGCAGTTTCCCCGGGACACTAACCTATGGCTACACCTTC,CASSFPGTLTYGYTF
TRBJ1-2,NA,TRBD1,TRBV27,TGTGCCAGCAGTTCCGACAGGGGGAGGATTTTAAACTATGGCTACACCTTC,CASSSDRGRILNYGYTF
TRBJ2-2,NA,NA,TRBV6-5,TGTGCCAGCAAGCGGCCCGGGATAGGTGGGGAGCTGTTTTTT,CASKRPGIGGELFF
TRBJ2-1,NA,NA,TRBV5-1,TGCGCCAGCAGCAGCTTATCCTACAATGAGCAGTTCTTC,CASSSLSYNEQFF
TRBJ2-7,NA,TRBD1,TRBV7-6,TGTGCCAGCAGCCCCCCGGGACAGATCTACGAGCAGTACTTC,CASSPPGQIYEQYF
TRBJ2-4,NA,TRBD2,TRBV10-3,TGTGCCATCAGTGAGCCCACCGGGACTAGCGCTGAAAACATTCAGTACTTC,CAISEPTGTSAENIQYF
TRBJ2-1,once,TRBD2,TRBV5-1,TGCGCCAGCAGCTTGCGGCCTAGCGGGAGTTATACTCCAGAGCAGTTCTTC,CASSLRPSGSYTPEQFF
TRBJ2-1,NA,TRBD2,TRBV4-3,TGCGCCAGCAGCCAGGAGGGAGGGGACAATGAGCAGTTCTTC,CASSQEGGDNEQFF
TRBJ2-2,few,TRBD2,TRBV7-8,TGTGCCAGCAGCTCGACTAGCGGGAGTACCGGGGAGCTGTTTTTT,CASSSTSGSTGELFF
TRBJ2-3,NA,NA,TRBV12-5,TGTGCTAGTGGTTTGTCACTACCCGCGAGGAATACGCAGTATTTT,CASGLSLPARNTQYF
TRBJ2-3,NA,TRBD2,TRBV5-4,TGTGCCAGCAGCTGGAGAGCGGGAGGACCGGATACGCAGTATTTT,CASSWRAGGPDTQYF
TRBJ2-7,NA,NA,TRBV19,TGTGCCAGTAAGGATCCGCGGGTACCGGGAGAGCAGTACTTC,CASKDPRVPGEQYF
TRBJ1-1,NA,NA,TRBV5-1,TGCGCCAGCAGCTTGAGCATGAACACTGAAGCTTTCTTT,CASSLSMNTEAFF
TRBJ1-6,few,TRBD1,TRBV5-1,TGCGCCAGCAGCTTGACAATTTCAGGGGGCAAATCACCCCTCCACTTT,CASSLTISGGKSPLHF
TRBJ2-1,NA,TRBD2,TRBV29-1,TGCAGCGTTAAGCGGGATTTTTCGAATGAGCAGTTCTTC,CSVKRDFSNEQFF
TRBJ1-5,NA,TRBD1,TRBV19,TGTGCCAGTAGTGCGACAGGGACCTTCAATCAGCCCCAGCATTTT,CASSATGTFNQPQHF
TRBJ1-6,NA,TRBD1,TRBV29-1,TGCAGCACCCGGGACAGGGATAATTCACCCCTCCACTTT,CSTRDRDNSPLHF
TRBJ2-7,NA,NA,TRBV5-1,TGCGCCAGCAGCTTTGACAGGCCTCTTATTGAGCAGTACTTC,CASSFDRPLIEQYF
TRBJ2-7,once,TRBD1,TRBV19,TGTGCCAGTAGCACCTTCACAGGGGATTGGTACGAGCAGTACTTC,CASSTFTGDWYEQYF
TRBJ2-2,NA,NA,TRBV5-4,TGTGCCAGCAGCTTCCCCAGCGGGAACACCGGGGAGCTGTTTTTT,CASSFPSGNTGELFF
TRBJ2-7,NA,NA,TRBV10-3,TGTGCCATCAGTGAGTCGGTAGGGGGGGGGAGTACCTACGAGCAGTACTTC,CAISESVGGGSTYEQYF
TRBJ2-4,NA,TRBD2,TRBV4-3,TGCGCCAGCAGCCAAGTCCCACTAGCGGGAGTAAGGTCGGCCAAAAACATTCAGTACTTC,CASSQVPLAGVRSAKNIQYF
TRBJ2-2,NA,TRBD2,TRBV14,TGTGCCAGCAGCCAGCGTCCGGGACTAGCGGGAGATAACGGGGAGCTGTTTTTT,CASSQRPGLAGDNGELFF
TRBJ1-2,NA,NA,TRBV6-6,TGTGCCAGCAGTTACGCCGGGGACTATGGCTACACCTTC,CASSYAGDYGYTF
TRBJ2-5,NA,NA,TRBV21-1,TGTGCCAGCAGCCCAGTCGGGACTAGCGGGAGATGTATTCAAGCGAGAGGAGTTGAGACCCAGTACTTC,CASSPVGTSGRCIQARGVETQYF
TRBJ2-1,NA,TRBD2,TRBV7-2,TGTGCCAGCAGCTCCCTAGCGGGGACGGGGTACAATGAGCAGTTCTTC,CASSSLAGTGYNEQFF
TRBJ2-5,NA,TRBD1,TRBV4-3,TGCGCCAGCAGCCAAGGGACAGGGCCACAAGAGACCCAGTACTTC,CASSQGTGPQETQYF
TRBJ1-3,NA,TRBD1,TRBV25-1,TGTGCCAGCAGTGAAGTAAGGACAGGGGCTGGAAACACCATATATTTT,CASSEVRTGAGNTIYF
TRBJ2-2,NA,TRBD2,TRBV9,TGTGCCAGCAGCACGGGACTAGCGGGAGGGCCGAACACCGGGGAGCTGTTTTTT,CASSTGLAGGPNTGELFF
TRBJ2-2,NA,TRBD2,TRBV11-3,TGTGCCAGCAGCGCACTAGCGGGACCAAACACCGGGGAGCTGTTTTTT,CASSALAGPNTGELFF